The 20 T cell receptor beta chains below come from one sample, sequenced in a study of blood T cell repertoires in COVID-19 (dated by TCRdb to about 2020). Library preparation was by the immunoSEQ multiplex PCR assay. Here the immuneACCESS table is served through TCRdb, limited to in-frame sequences with V and J called. Missing clones are a known gap in these copies; in checked studies unresolved V genes cover under half, and the rest lacks a known reason. Counted in this sample were 150,000 to 180,000 clones; around 89% of them appeared once. Of the sample, more than 14% is held by the ten largest clones. Sequences were obtained from peripheral blood. The receptors stem from a woman between 40 and 55 years old with acute or convalescent COVID-19.

CDR3 DNA: TGCGCCAGCAGCCAAGATGACATTAGCAATCAGCCCCAGCATTTT. Its translation is CASSQDDISNQPQHF. V is TRBV4-1 and J is TRBJ1-5; D not resolved. Germline V gives CDR1 MGHRA, CDR2 YSYEKL. The CDR3 extends over 15 amino acids. V lost 0 bases, J lost 0 bases, and 6 bases lay in between.

In DNA form, the CDR3 reads TGTGCCAGCAATCGGGCTAGCGTGGTAGATACGCAGTATTTT. It translates to CASNRASVVDTQYF. V is TRBV9 and J is TRBJ2-3; a weak D match, TRBD2 (6 bases). CDR1 SGDLS and CDR2 YYNGEE come from the germline V gene. V was trimmed by 6 bases and J by 5 bases, leaving 16 bases between them. This CDR3 contains 14 residues.

The chain is built from TRBV14 and TRBJ1-1, with 10 positions matching TRBD1. This CDR3 is 15 amino acids long. Germline CDR1 reads SGHDN; CDR2 reads FVKESK. The V and J ends lost 4 bases and 5 bases, in that order; junction bases with no gene match: 7. The CDR3 nucleotides read TGTGCCAGCAGCCTTACGGGACAGGGGAGAACTGAAGCTTTCTTT. Translated, it gives CASSLTGQGRTEAFF.

This chain connects TRBV19 to TRBJ1-5, with a possible D match to TRBD1 (5 bases). CDR1 is LNHDA and CDR2 is SQIVND in the germline V gene (reference sequence). V was trimmed by 8 bases and J by 4 bases, leaving 15 bases between them. The CDR3 is 14 residues long. CDR3 bases: TGTGCCAGTTACACAACGGGGGGAAATCAGCCCCAGCATTTT. This sequence encodes CASYTTGGNQPQHF.

This clone was counted between two and nine times. The rearrangement links TRBV18 to TRBJ2-2; no reliable D call. CDR3 length: 12 residues. V lost 5 bases, J lost 4 bases, and 5 bases lay in between. CDR1 and CDR2 from the germline V gene are KGHSH and LQKENI. CDR3 coding DNA: TGTGCCAGCTCATCCGGCACCGGGGAGCTGTTTTTT. This encodes CASSSGTGELFF.

This chain uses TRBV7-8 with TRBJ2-7, with TRBD2 matching 13 bases. Germline CDR1 and CDR2: SGHVS and FQNEAQ. J lost 5 bases, V lost 5 bases, and 6 bases had no gene match. CDR3 length: 15 residues. The CDR3 is CASSRTSGSGHEQYF. DNA of the CDR3: TGTGCCAGCAGCCGGACTAGCGGGAGCGGCCACGAGCAGTACTTC. Supplemented by reference TRBV7-8 and TRBJ2-7, the full variable domain reads GAGVSQSPRYKVAKRGQDVALRCDPISGHVSLFWYQQALGQGPEFLTYFQNEAQLDKSGLPSDRFFAERPEGSVSTLKIQRTQQEDSAVYLCASSRTSGSGHEQYFGPGTRLTVT.

The chain has TRBV11-3 and TRBJ2-7, with 7 positions matching TRBD1. This CDR3 contains 15 residues. Germline CDR1 is SGHNT and CDR2 is YENEEA. J gave up 2 bases and V 2 bases, and 6 bases lay outside the gene matches. The CDR3 DNA sequence: TGTGCCAGCAGCTTAAAGACAGGGATTACCTACGAGCAGTACTTC. Translation: CASSLKTGITYEQYF.

The rearrangement links TRBV19 to TRBJ1-5; 7 bases are shared with TRBD1. This CDR3 spans 14 amino acids. With 7 bases clipped from V and 4 bases from J, the junction kept 7 bases outside the gene matches. The germline CDR1 and CDR2 sequences are LNHDA and SQIVND (reference sequence). CDR3 region: CASTFPGQNQPQHF. As DNA, the CDR3 is TGTGCCAGTACCTTTCCGGGACAGAATCAGCCCCAGCATTTT. Drawing the rest from reference TRBV19 and TRBJ1-5, the complete variable domain is DGGITQSPKYLFRKEGQNVTLSCEQNLNHDAMYWYRQDPGQGLRLIYYSQIVNDFQKGDIAEGYSVSREKKESFPLTVTSAQKNPTAFYLCASTFPGQNQPQHFGDGTRLSIL.

The chain has TRBV9 and TRBJ2-1; D might be TRBD1 (5 bases). The CDR3 is 14 residues long. The ends were cut back, 0 bases at V and 6 bases at J, with 10 bases in the middle. Germline V CDR1 and CDR2: SGDLS, YYNGEE. The CDR3: CASSVAVQGNEQFF. The DNA for the CDR3 is TGTGCCAGCAGCGTAGCAGTTCAGGGCAATGAGCAGTTCTTC.

The CDR3 reads CASSIGLALSGNTIYF. The CDR3 bases are TGTGCCAGTAGTATAGGGCTGGCCCTCTCTGGAAACACCATATATTTT. V gene TRBV19 combines with J gene TRBJ1-3; no clear D gene. Germline CDR1 reads LNHDA; CDR2 reads SQIVND (reference sequence). The CDR3 sequence is 16 residues long. V lost 1 base to trimming and J lost 0 bases, with 10 bases between them.

V and J are TRBV3-1 (or the pseudogene TRBV3-2) and TRBJ2-1; TRBD2 matches at 12 bases. The CDR3 extends over 16 amino acids. The V gene's germline CDR1 is LGHDT and CDR2 YNNKEL (reference sequence). With V trimmed by 1 base and J by 4 bases, 2 bases remained unmatched. The CDR3 here is CASSQASGGDYNEQFF. For the CDR3, the DNA is TGTGCCAGCAGCCAAGCTAGCGGGGGGGATTACAATGAGCAGTTCTTC.

This chain uses TRBV6-5 with TRBJ2-3; D gene unclear. Deletions cut 8 bases from V and 1 base from J, with 10 bases between. The germline gives CDR1 MNHEY, CDR2 SVGAGI. The CDR3 consists of 13 residues. The CDR3 DNA follows: TGTGCCAGCTCCTACGCGGGCACAGATACGCAGTATTTT. This sequence encodes CASSYAGTDTQYF.

J is TRBJ1-1 and V is TRBV6-5; D gene unclear. The CDR3 runs 13 residues. Trimming shortened V by 3 bases and J by 2 bases, and 7 bases separated the two germline ends. Germline V gene data show CDR1 as MNHEY and CDR2 as SVGAGI. The CDR3 DNA is TGTGCCAGCAGTTATGGGCCAAACACTGAAGCTTTCTTT. Protein product: CASSYGPNTEAFF.

The chain couples TRBV5-8 to TRBJ1-1; D is unresolved. Deletions cut 4 bases from V and 8 bases from J, with 12 bases between. The germline CDR1 and CDR2 sequences are SGHTS and YDEGEE. The CDR3 runs 12 residues. The CDR3 spells CASSVPRAEAFF. The CDR3 DNA sequence: TGTGCCAGCAGCGTCCCCCGAGCAGAAGCTTTCTTT.

In its sample, this clone was seen a few times. The chain links TRBV6-5 to TRBJ1-1; no firm D call. V was trimmed by 0 bases and J by 2 bases, leaving 10 bases between them. Germline V lookup: CDR1 MNHEY, CDR2 SVGAGI. This CDR3 is 15 amino acids long. The CDR3 protein is CASSYSYSHNTEAFF. The DNA for the CDR3 is TGTGCCAGCAGTTACTCGTACAGCCACAACACTGAAGCTTTCTTT.

J is TRBJ1-3 and V is TRBV4-1; 7 nucleotides line up with TRBD1. The CDR3 sequence is 16 residues long. J lost 0 bases, V lost 0 bases, and 2 bases had no gene match. Germline CDR1 and CDR2: MGHRA and YSYEKL. Written as DNA, the CDR3 is TGCGCCAGCAGCCAAGAGGGACAGCACTCTGGAAACACCATATATTTT. This encodes CASSQEGQHSGNTIYF.

The chain employs TRBV2 and TRBJ2-3; possibly TRBD1 for D (5 bases). Trimming shortened V by 3 bases and J by 2 bases, and 12 bases separated the two germline ends. The length of the CDR3 is 15 residues. The germline V gene encodes CDR1 SNHLY and CDR2 FYNNEI. The CDR3 DNA reads as TGTGCCAGCAGTGATTGGGGCCGGTTCACAGATACGCAGTATTTT. This encodes CASSDWGRFTDTQYF.

The chain couples TRBV13 to TRBJ2-7; 7 bases align to TRBD2. Germline values: CDR1 PRHDT, CDR2 FYEKMQ (reference sequence). The J segment lost 0 bases and the V segment lost 2 bases, leaving 7 bases of the junction unmatched. The CDR3 sequence is 16 residues long. This chain's CDR3 is CASSLLGGKSSYEQYF. The CDR3 nucleotides are TGTGCCAGCAGCTTACTCGGGGGGAAGAGCTCCTACGAGCAGTACTTC.

The chain joins TRBV3-1 (or the pseudogene TRBV3-2) to TRBJ1-6; 7 bases map to TRBD1. Germline-derived CDR1 and CDR2 are LGHDT and YNNKEL (reference sequence). The V and J ends lost 8 bases and 7 bases, in that order; junction bases with no gene match: 8. CDR3 length: 14 amino acids. In DNA, the CDR3 is TGTGCCAGCCAGGCGGGACAGAAGAATTCACCCCTCCACTTT. Residues: CASQAGQKNSPLHF.

The chain links TRBV12-2 to TRBJ1-5; the table assigns TRBD1, which was not confirmed against the DNA. TRBV12-2 represents a pseudogene. This CDR3 region has 21 residues. In DNA, the CDR3 is TGTGCAAGTCGCTTAGCGCAGGCTTCGTCGGGCAGGGCGAGTTGCAATCAGCCCCAGCATTTT. Protein sequence: CASRLAQASSGRASCNQPQHF.